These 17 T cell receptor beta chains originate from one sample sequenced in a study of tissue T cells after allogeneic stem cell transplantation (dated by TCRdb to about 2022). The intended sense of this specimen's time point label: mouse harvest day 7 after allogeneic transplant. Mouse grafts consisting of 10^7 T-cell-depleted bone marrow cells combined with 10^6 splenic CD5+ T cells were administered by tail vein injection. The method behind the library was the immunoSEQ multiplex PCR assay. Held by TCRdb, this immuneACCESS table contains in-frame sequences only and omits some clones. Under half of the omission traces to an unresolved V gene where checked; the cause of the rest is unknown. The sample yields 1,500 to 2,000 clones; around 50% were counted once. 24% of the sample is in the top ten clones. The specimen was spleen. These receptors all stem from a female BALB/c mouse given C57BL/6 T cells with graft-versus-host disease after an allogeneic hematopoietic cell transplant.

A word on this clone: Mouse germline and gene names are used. CDR3 loop: CASSHRAGNTLYF. The covered CDR3 bases are TGTGCCAGCAGTCACAGGGCTGGAAATACGCTCTAT. The chain has TRBV13-1 and TRBJ1-3, with D possibly matching TRBD1 (6 bases). Sequencing ends 1 residue short of the CDR3 end; the germline J gene provides the rest. Germline values: CDR1 NSHNY, CDR2 SYGAGN. The CDR3 has 13 residues. Trimming took off 4 bases at V and 2 bases at J, with 7 bases between the two ends.

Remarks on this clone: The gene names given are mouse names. CDR3 DNA (partial): TGTGCCAGCAGCCCTGGGGGGGCTTGGGACACCCAGTAC. Translated, it gives CASSPGGAWDTQY. The entire CDR3 protein reads CASSPGGAWDTQYF. The gene calls are TRBV2 and TRBJ2-5; 10 bases match TRBD2. The read finishes 1 residue shy of the CDR3 end, and the germline J gene is used to complete it. V gave up 4 bases and J gave up 6 bases; unmatched junction bases: 4. There are 14 residues in the CDR3. Germline loops: CDR1 LGHNA, CDR2 YSYQKL.

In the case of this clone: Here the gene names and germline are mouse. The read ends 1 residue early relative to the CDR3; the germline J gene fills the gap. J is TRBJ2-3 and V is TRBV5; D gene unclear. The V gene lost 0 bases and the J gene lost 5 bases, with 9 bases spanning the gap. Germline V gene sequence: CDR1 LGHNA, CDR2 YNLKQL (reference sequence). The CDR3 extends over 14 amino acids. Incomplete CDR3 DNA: TGTGCCAGCAGCCAAGATTGGGTGGGAGAAACGCTGTAT. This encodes CASSQDWVGETLY. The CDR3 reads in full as CASSQDWVGETLYF.

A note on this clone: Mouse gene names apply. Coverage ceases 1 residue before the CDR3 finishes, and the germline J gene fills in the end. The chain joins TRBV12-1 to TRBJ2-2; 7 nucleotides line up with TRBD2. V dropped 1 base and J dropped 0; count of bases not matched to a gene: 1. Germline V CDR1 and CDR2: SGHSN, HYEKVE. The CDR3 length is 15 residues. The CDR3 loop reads CASSLLGSNTGQLYF. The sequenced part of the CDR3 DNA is TGTGCCAGCTCTCTACTGGGGTCAAACACCGGGCAGCTCTAC.

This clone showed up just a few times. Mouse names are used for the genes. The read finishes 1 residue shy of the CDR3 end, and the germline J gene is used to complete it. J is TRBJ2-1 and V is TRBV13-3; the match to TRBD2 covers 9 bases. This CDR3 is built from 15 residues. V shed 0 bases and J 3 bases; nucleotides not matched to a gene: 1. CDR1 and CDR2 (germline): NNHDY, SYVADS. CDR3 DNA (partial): TGTGCCAGCAGTGATGGGACTGGGGTCTATGCTGAGCAGTTC. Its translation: CASSDGTGVYAEQF. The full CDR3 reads CASSDGTGVYAEQFF.

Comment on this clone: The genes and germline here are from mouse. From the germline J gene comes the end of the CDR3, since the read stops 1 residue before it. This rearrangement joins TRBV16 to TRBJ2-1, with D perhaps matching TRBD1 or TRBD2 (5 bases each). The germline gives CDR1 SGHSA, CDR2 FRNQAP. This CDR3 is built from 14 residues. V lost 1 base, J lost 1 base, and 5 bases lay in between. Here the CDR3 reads CASSLGGNYAEQFF. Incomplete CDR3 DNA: TGTGCAAGCAGCTTAGGGGGGAACTATGCTGAGCAGTTC. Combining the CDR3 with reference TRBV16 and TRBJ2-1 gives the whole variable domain NAGVIQTPRHKVTGKGQEATLWCEPISGHSAVFWYRQTIVQGLEFLTYFRNQAPIDDSGMPKERFSAQMPNQSHSTLKIQSTQPQDSAVYLCASSLGGNYAEQFFGPGTRLTVL.

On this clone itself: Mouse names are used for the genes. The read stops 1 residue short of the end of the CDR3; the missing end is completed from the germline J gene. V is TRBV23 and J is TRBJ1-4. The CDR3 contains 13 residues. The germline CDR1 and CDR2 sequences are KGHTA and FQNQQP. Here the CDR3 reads CSSSNGGNERLFF. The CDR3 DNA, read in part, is TGCTCCAGCAGTAACGGGGGCAACGAAAGATTATTT. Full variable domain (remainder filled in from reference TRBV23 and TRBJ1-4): DAAVTQKPRYLIKMKGQEAEMKCIPEKGHTAVFWYQQKQSKELKFLIYFQNQQPLDQIDMVKERFSAVCPSSSLCSLGIRTCEAEDSALYLCSSSNGGNERLFFGHGTKLSVL.

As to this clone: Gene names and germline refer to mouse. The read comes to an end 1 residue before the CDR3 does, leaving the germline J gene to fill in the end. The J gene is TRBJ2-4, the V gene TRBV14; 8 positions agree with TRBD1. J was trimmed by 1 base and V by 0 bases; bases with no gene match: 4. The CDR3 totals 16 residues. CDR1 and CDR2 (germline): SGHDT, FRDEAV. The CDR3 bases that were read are TGTGCCAGCAGTTTCTCCCAGGGGGCTGGTCAAAACACCTTGTAC. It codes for CASSFSQGAGQNTLY. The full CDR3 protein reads CASSFSQGAGQNTLYF.

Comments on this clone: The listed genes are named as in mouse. The CDR3 loop is CASSLGRINQDTQYF. The sequenced CDR3 bases are TGTGCAAGCAGCTTAGGAAGAATTAACCAAGACACCCAGTAC. The chain recombines TRBV16 with TRBJ2-5, with D uncertain. The CDR3 goes on 1 residue after the read ends, and that part is filled in from the germline J gene. V was cut by 1 base and J by 0 bases, with 8 bases left in between. Germline V gene data show CDR1 as SGHSA and CDR2 as FRNQAP. The CDR3 runs 15 residues.

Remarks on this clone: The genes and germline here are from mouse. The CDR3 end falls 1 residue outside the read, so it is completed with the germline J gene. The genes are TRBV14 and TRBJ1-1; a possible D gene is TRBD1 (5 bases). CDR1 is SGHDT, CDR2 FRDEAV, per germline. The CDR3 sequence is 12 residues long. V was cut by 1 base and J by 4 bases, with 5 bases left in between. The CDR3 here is CASSFGGTEVFF. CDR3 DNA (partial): TGTGCCAGCAGTTTCGGGGGCACAGAAGTCTTC. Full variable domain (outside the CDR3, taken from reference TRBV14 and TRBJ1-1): EAGVTQSPRYAVLQEGQAVSFWCDPISGHDTLYWYQQPRDQGPQLLVYFRDEAVIDNSQLPSDRFSAVRPKGTNSTLKIQSAKQGDTATYLCASSFGGTEVFFGKGTRLTVV.

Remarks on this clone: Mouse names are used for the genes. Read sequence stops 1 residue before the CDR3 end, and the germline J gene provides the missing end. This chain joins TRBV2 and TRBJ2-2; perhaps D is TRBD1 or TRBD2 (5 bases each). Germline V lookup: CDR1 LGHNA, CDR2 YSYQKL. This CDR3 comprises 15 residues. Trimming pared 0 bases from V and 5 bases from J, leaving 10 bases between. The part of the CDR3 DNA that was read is TGTGCCAGCAGCCAAGATGCGGGGCGGACCGGGCAGCTCTAC. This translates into CASSQDAGRTGQLY. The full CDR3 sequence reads CASSQDAGRTGQLYF.

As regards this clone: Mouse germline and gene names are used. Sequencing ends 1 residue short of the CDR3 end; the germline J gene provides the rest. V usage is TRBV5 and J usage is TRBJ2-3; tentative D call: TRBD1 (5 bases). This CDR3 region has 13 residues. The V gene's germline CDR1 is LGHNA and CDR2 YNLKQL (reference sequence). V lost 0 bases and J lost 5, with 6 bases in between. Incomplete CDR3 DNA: TGTGCCAGCAGCCAAGACAGGGTAGAAACGCTGTAT. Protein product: CASSQDRVETLY. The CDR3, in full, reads CASSQDRVETLYF.

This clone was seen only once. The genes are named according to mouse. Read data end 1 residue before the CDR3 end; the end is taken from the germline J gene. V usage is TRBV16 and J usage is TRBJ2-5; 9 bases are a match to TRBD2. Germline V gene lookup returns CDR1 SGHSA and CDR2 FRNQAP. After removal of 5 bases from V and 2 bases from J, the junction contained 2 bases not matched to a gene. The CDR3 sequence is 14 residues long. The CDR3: CASSRDWAQDTQYF. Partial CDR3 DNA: TGTGCAAGCAGCAGGGACTGGGCCCAAGACACCCAGTAC. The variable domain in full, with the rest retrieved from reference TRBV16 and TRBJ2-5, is NAGVIQTPRHKVTGKGQEATLWCEPISGHSAVFWYRQTIVQGLEFLTYFRNQAPIDDSGMPKERFSAQMPNQSHSTLKIQSTQPQDSAVYLCASSRDWAQDTQYFGPGTRLLVL.

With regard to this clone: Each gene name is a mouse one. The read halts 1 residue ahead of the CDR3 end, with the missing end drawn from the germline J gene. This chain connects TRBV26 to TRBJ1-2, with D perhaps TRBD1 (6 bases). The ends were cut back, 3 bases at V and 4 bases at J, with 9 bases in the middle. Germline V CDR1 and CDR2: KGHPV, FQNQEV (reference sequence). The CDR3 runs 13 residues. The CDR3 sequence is CASSLGGFSDYTF. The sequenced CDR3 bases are TGTGCCAGCAGTCTCGGGGGCTTCTCCGACTACACC.

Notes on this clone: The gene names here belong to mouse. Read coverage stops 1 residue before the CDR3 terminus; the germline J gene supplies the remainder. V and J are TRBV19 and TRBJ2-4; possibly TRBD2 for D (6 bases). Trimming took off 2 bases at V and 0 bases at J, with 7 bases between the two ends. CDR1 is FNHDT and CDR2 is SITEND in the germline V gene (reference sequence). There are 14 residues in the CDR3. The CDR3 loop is CASSMGGSQNTLYF. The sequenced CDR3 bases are TGTGCCAGCAGTATGGGGGGAAGTCAAAACACCTTGTAC.

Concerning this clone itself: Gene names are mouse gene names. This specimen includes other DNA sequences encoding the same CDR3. The part of the CDR3 DNA that was read is TGTGCCTGGAGTCTAGATGGGGGGGCGGGCGAACAGTAC. Its protein product is CAWSLDGGAGEQY. The CDR3 reads in full as CAWSLDGGAGEQYF. The rearrangement joins TRBV31 to TRBJ2-7; 9 nucleotides agree with TRBD2. The read comes to an end 1 residue before the CDR3 does, leaving the germline J gene to fill in the end. With V trimmed by 0 bases and J by 7 bases, 7 bases remained unmatched. Germline V gene lookup returns CDR1 GKSSPN and CDR2 SITVG. This CDR3 has 14 residues.

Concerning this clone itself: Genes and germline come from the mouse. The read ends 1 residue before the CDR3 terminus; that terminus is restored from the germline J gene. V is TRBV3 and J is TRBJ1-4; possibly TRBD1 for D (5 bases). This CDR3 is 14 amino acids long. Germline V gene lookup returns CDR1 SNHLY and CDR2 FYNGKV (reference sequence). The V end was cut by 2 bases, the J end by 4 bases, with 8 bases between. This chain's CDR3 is CASSLQGGNERLFF. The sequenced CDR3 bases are TGTGCCAGCAGCTTACAGGGTGGCAACGAAAGATTATTT.